The count of the clone carrying this T cell receptor beta chain is one. Its antigen is not known. At one boundary the junction diverges from the germline segment, which might be a read error. These data originate in a study of post-analysis software for immune sequencing data. Study in general: Relapsing-remitting, secondary progressive and progressive-relapsing forms made up the multiple sclerosis disease courses. Points from the study as a whole: Samples from one preparation batch, clustered by F measure, grouped strongly together. Roughly 5 TRBV segments (TRBV5-6, TRBV5-1 and TRBV20-1 among them) occurred more frequently in patients than in controls.

The CDR3 sequence is 17 residues long. Per germline, CDR1 MGHDK and CDR2 SYGVNS. Built from TCR beta cDNA, the libraries had unique molecular identifiers in them. Researchers reported roughly 510,000 cDNA molecules coming from about 1 to 10 million T cells. TCRdb used MiXCR to reprocess the PCR reads, holding one entry per CDR3 protein. The sample carries a few hundred thousand distinct CDR3 sequences, around 34% recorded once. The receptor comes from a girl aged 2-17 years with multiple sclerosis. The material sequenced was blood. The J gene is TRBJ2-5, the V gene TRBV25-1; possible D gene TRBD1, 7 bases. The CDR3 is CASSVGGGLTGEETRYF. The CDR3 DNA sequence: TGTGCCAGCAGTGTAGGGGGCGGACTAACGGGCGAGGAGACCCGGTACTTC. The whole variable domain, filled in from reference TRBV25-1 and TRBJ2-5, reads EADIYQTPRYLVIGTGKKITLECSQTMGHDKMYWYQQDPGMELHLIHYSYGVNSTEKGDLSSESTVSRIRTEHFPLTLESARPSHTSQYLCASSVGGGLTGEETRYFGPGTRLLVL.